The next 17 T cell receptor beta chains were all read from a single sample in a study of immune characterization of retroperitoneal liposarcoma. One entry per CDR3 protein, called by TCRdb with MiXCR from the PCR reads. The sample has 11,000 or so distinct CDR3 sequences, 50% seen once. Sequencing was done on a sample of tumor tissue. All receptors come from a female donor with retroperitoneal liposarcoma.

CDR3 amino acids: CASRGLGLAGDLPDTQYF. The CDR3 nucleotides are TGTGCCAGCAGAGGCCTTGGGCTAGCGGGAGATCTTCCAGATACGCAGTATTTT. The chain uses TRBV6-1 and TRBJ2-3, with 10 bases fitting TRBD2. The CDR3 extends over 18 amino acids. Trimming removed 6 bases from V and 4 bases from J; junction bases left unmatched: 16. Looked up from germline, CDR1 is MNHNS and CDR2 is SASEGT.

Written as DNA, the CDR3 is TGCGCCAGCAGTCCAGAGACAGGCCCTGAAAAACTGTTTTTT. Protein product: CASSPETGPEKLFF. The V and J genes are TRBV10-2 and TRBJ1-4; D perhaps matches TRBD1 (6 bases). The ends were cut back, 5 bases at V and 7 bases at J, with 14 bases in the middle. There are 14 residues in the CDR3. Germline V gene data show CDR1 as WSHSY and CDR2 as SAAADI.

Remarks on this clonotype: It may be a read error: a sequence one base away is much more abundant. The CDR3 spells CAASHFYEQFF. Written as DNA, the CDR3 is TGTGCCGCCAGCCATTTCTACGAGCAGTTCTTC. The rearrangement joins TRBV6-1 to TRBJ2-1; D uncertain. This CDR3 has 11 amino acids. Germline assignment: CDR1 MNHNS and CDR2 SASEGT. The V and J ends lost 11 bases and 10 bases respectively, with 15 bases between them.

The V and J genes are TRBV10-2 and TRBJ2-1; no clear D gene. The CDR3 totals 14 residues. Trimming removed 2 bases at V and 9 bases at J, with 14 bases between. Germline V CDR1 and CDR2: WSHSY, SAAADI. The CDR3 is CASSEIRSHIEQFF. The CDR3 DNA follows: TGCGCCAGCAGTGAGATTCGGTCGCATATTGAGCAGTTCTTC.

In the case of this clonotype: The conserved phenylalanine or tryptophan is not found at the CDR3 terminus, so this likely reflects a read error. The DNA is omitted, as the CDR3 cannot be located on it reliably, and the CDR3 follows TCRdb's listing. V gene TRBV21-1 combines with J gene TRBJ2-3. TRBV21-1 is an annotated pseudogene. A total of 16 residues make up the CDR3, ends included. This CDR3 is CAQPEKHFKFSNYSML.

This clonotype is deemed hyperexpanded. The CDR3 DNA sequence: TGTGCCAGCAGTGAACGGGAGCAAGAGACCCAGTACTTC. Its protein product is CASSEREQETQYF. The rearrangement uses TRBV6-1 and TRBJ2-5; perhaps TRBD2 as D (6 bases). Trimming pared 2 bases from V and 2 bases from J, leaving 6 bases between. The germline V gene encodes CDR1 MNHNS and CDR2 SASEGT. The CDR3 covers 13 residues.

The V gene is TRBV27, the J gene TRBJ2-6, with 7 bases matching TRBD1. The V gene end was trimmed by 8 bases and the J gene end by 2 bases; junction bases not matched to a gene: 12. Germline CDR1 is MNHEY and CDR2 is SMNVEV (reference sequence). The CDR3 has 17 residues. The CDR3 here is CASSNELGGAGANVLTF. The CDR3 nucleotides are TGTGCCAGCTCGAACGAACTAGGGGGCGCTGGGGCCAACGTCCTGACTTTC.

J is TRBJ2-1 and V is TRBV27; D perhaps matches TRBD1 (6 bases). The DNA end is more similar to TRBJ2-5, so the J call may be wrong. There are 14 residues in the CDR3. Germline V lookup: CDR1 MNHEY, CDR2 SMNVEV (reference sequence). For the CDR3, the DNA is TGTGCCAGCAGTCGCCGTGGGGGCCGGGAGACCCAGTACTTC. Translation: CASSRRGGRETQYF.

For the CDR3, the DNA is TGTGCCAGCAGTGAACACACTGACGTTCAGTACTTC. It encodes CASSEHTDVQYF. The chain recombines TRBV6-1 with TRBJ2-4; no firm D call. This CDR3 is built from 12 residues. Deletions cut 2 bases from V and 11 bases from J, with 10 bases between. From germline, CDR1 is MNHNS and CDR2 SASEGT.

As to this clonotype: At one of its ends the junction is not consistent with the germline gene, which may arise from a read error. The J gene is TRBJ1-6, the V gene TRBV27, with D possibly being TRBD1 (5 bases). CDR1 and CDR2 from the germline V gene are MNHEY and SMNVEV (reference sequence). The CDR3 has 14 amino acids. Written as DNA, the CDR3 is TGTGCCAGAAGTTTATGGACAAGCAATTCACCCCTCAACTTT. Protein sequence: CARSLWTSNSPLNF.

This rearrangement joins TRBV6-2 or TRBV6-3 to TRBJ2-1; TRBD2 matches 11 bases. Germline-derived CDR1 and CDR2 are MNHEY and SVGEGT. The CDR3 has 15 residues. V lost 6 bases to trimming and J lost 6 bases; unmatched junction nucleotides: 7. The CDR3: CASSFTSGSPNEQFF. The CDR3, as DNA: TGTGCCAGCAGCTTTACTAGCGGGAGTCCCAATGAGCAGTTCTTC.

This chain joins TRBV7-6 and TRBJ1-4; possible D gene TRBD1, 5 bases. Germline CDR1 SGHVS, CDR2 FNYEAQ. The CDR3 spans 18 residues. Deletions cut 5 bases from V and 8 bases from J, with 27 bases between. CDR3 region: CASSPQPSGTAKGEKLFF. CDR3 nucleotides: TGTGCCAGCAGCCCTCAACCGTCCGGGACCGCGAAGGGGGAAAAACTGTTTTTT.

This clonotype was counted between two and nine times. The rearrangement joins TRBV6-6 to TRBJ2-1; 7 positions match TRBD2. The J call may be faulty, since TRBJ2-7 better matches the DNA end. Germline values: CDR1 MNHNY, CDR2 SVGAGI (reference sequence). The CDR3 length is 15 residues. The CDR3, as DNA: TGTGCCAGCAGTTACGGCGGGAGCTCCTACAATGAGCAGTACTTC. Translating it yields CASSYGGSSYNEQYF.

This clonotype is labeled medium-sized (0.01 to 0.1%). The chain uses TRBV7-2 and TRBJ2-5; 7 bases align to TRBD2. The V and J ends lost 1 base and 2 bases, in that order; junction bases with no gene match: 7. The CDR3 has 16 amino acids. Germline V CDR1 and CDR2: SGHTA, FQGNSA. The CDR3 DNA reads as TGTGCCAGCAGCTTAGGTGGTAGCGGGTCTCAAGAGACCCAGTACTTC. It codes for CASSLGGSGSQETQYF.

This chain joins TRBV7-2 and TRBJ2-5, with 7 nucleotides matching TRBD1. V lost 5 bases to trimming and J lost 0 bases; unmatched junction nucleotides: 9. This CDR3 region has 16 residues. Looked up from germline, CDR1 is SGHTA and CDR2 is FQGNSA. The CDR3 DNA follows: TGTGCCAGCAGCGCCAACAGGGGCGGATACCAAGAGACCCAGTACTTC. Amino acids: CASSANRGGYQETQYF. The complete variable domain, with remaining parts taken from reference TRBV7-2 and TRBJ2-5, reads GAGVSQSPSNKVTEKGKDVELRCDPISGHTALYWYRQSLGQGLEFLIYFQGNSAPDKSGLPSDRFSAERTGGSVSTLTIQRTQQEDSAVYLCASSANRGGYQETQYFGPGTRLLVL.

The CDR3 is CASRYTSGSYNEQFF. CDR3 sequence (DNA): TGTGCCAGCAGGTACACTAGCGGGAGTTACAATGAGCAGTTCTTC. The chain joins TRBV6-6 to TRBJ2-1, with 11 nucleotides matching TRBD2. This CDR3 comprises 15 residues. CDR1 and CDR2 from the germline V gene are MNHNY and SVGAGI (reference sequence). Trimming took 6 bases from V and 4 from J; bases not matched to a gene: 5.

The chain links TRBV10-1 to TRBJ2-3; 7 nucleotides agree with TRBD2. CDR3 length: 15 residues. Germline V lookup: CDR1 WNHNN, CDR2 SYGVQD (reference sequence). With 8 bases clipped from V and 5 bases from J, the junction kept 13 bases outside the gene matches. The CDR3 is CASSPAGSSGDTQYF. The CDR3 region has the DNA TGCGCCAGCTCCCCAGCGGGATCCTCGGGAGATACGCAGTATTTT.